A single sample is the source of the 18 T cell receptor beta chains below, sequenced in a study of cytomegalovirus exposure and HLA in healthy donors. Sequenced by immunoSEQ multiplex PCR; TCRdb stores in-frame clones only, minus some. The sample consists of approximately 210,000 clones, 88% of them appearing once. The specimen sequenced was PBMCs. Source of these receptors: a woman aged 18-29 years in good health and CMV-seronegative.

This chain joins TRBV29-1 and TRBJ2-1, with TRBD2 as a possible D gene (7 bases). The germline V gene has CDR1 SQVTM and CDR2 ANQGSEA. The CDR3 length is 15 residues. Trimming left V 4 bases short and J 1 base short, with 14 bases between. CDR3 coding DNA: TGCAGCGTTGTAGGGGAGGGGGAATCCTACAATGAGCAGTTCTTC. Translated, it gives CSVVGEGESYNEQFF.

V usage is TRBV5-1 and J usage is TRBJ2-7, with D maybe TRBD2 (6 bases). V was clipped by 2 bases and J by 3 bases, with 12 bases between them. Germline CDR1 and CDR2: SGHRS and YFSETQ. There are 14 residues in the CDR3. The CDR3 sequence is CASSFDGGGYEQYF. The CDR3 DNA reads TGCGCCAGCAGCTTTGACGGGGGTGGCTACGAGCAGTACTTC.

The chain couples TRBV7-9 to TRBJ2-7; TRBD2 matches at 7 bases. Trimming cost V 3 bases and J 4 bases; bases outside gene matches: 21. Germline V gives CDR1 SEHNR, CDR2 FQNEAQ (reference sequence). This CDR3 contains 19 residues. As DNA, the CDR3 is TGTGCCAGCAGCTTTGACGGGGGACTTGCGGGAGTCCCTATATACGAGCAGTACTTC. It yields the protein CASSFDGGLAGVPIYEQYF.

The rearrangement joins TRBV7-2 to TRBJ1-3; no reliable D call. Looked up from germline, CDR1 is SGHTA and CDR2 is FQGNSA. This CDR3 spans 17 amino acids. V was trimmed by 1 base and J by 0 bases, leaving 13 bases between them. As DNA, the CDR3 is TGTGCCAGCAGCTTAGAACAAAGCGAGCGCTCTGGAAACACCATATATTTT. Encoded protein: CASSLEQSERSGNTIYF.

The rearrangement links TRBV18 to TRBJ1-1; weak D call: TRBD1 (6 bases). Trimming removed 4 bases at V and 0 bases at J, with 12 bases between. The CDR3 has 15 amino acids. In germline, CDR1 is KGHSH, CDR2 LQKENI. CDR3 sequence (DNA): TGTGCCAGCTCACAAACCGGGACAATGAACACTGAAGCTTTCTTT. Its translation is CASSQTGTMNTEAFF.

For the CDR3, the DNA is TGTGCCAGCACTCTGGGGGGACTAGGGTTTGGAGAGACCCAGTACTTC. Residues: CASTLGGLGFGETQYF. This chain links TRBV5-6 with TRBJ2-5, with TRBD2 matching 8 bases. V shed 6 bases, J shed 4 bases, and the junction held 14 bases outside the gene matches. Germline CDR1 and CDR2: SGHDT and YYEEEE. The CDR3 consists of 16 residues.

The rearrangement uses TRBV9 and TRBJ2-3; D ambiguous. This CDR3 is built from 13 residues. The V gene's germline CDR1 is SGDLS and CDR2 YYNGEE. Trimming took off 4 bases at V and 3 bases at J, with 9 bases between the two ends. CDR3 sequence reads: CASSPHGTDTQYF. The CDR3 nucleotides read TGTGCCAGCAGCCCCCACGGGACAGATACGCAGTATTTT.

The rearrangement uses TRBV4-1 and TRBJ2-1, with D possibly being TRBD1 (5 bases). V shed 5 bases and J shed 6 bases, with 8 bases lying between them. CDR1 and CDR2 (germline): MGHRA, YSYEKL. The CDR3 has 12 amino acids. CDR3 protein: CASSSQGNEQFF. In nucleotides, the CDR3 is TGCGCCAGCAGCTCGCAGGGCAATGAGCAGTTCTTC.

The chain is built from TRBV10-3 and TRBJ2-7, with a weak D call TRBD1 (6 bases). The ends were cut back, 6 bases at V and 2 bases at J, with 11 bases in the middle. This CDR3 comprises 13 residues. Germline V CDR1 and CDR2: ENHRY, SYGVKD. CDR3 amino acids: CAIRNRDTYEQYF. The CDR3 DNA reads TGTGCCATCAGAAACAGGGATACCTACGAGCAGTACTTC.

The V and J genes are TRBV2 and TRBJ1-5; the match to TRBD1 covers 9 bases. The V gene end was trimmed by 2 bases and the J gene end by 2 bases; junction bases not matched to a gene: 10. This CDR3 is built from 18 residues. In germline, CDR1 is SNHLY, CDR2 FYNNEI. The CDR3: CASSELRGGDRGNQPQHF. DNA of the CDR3: TGTGCCAGCAGTGAATTGAGGGGAGGGGACAGGGGCAATCAGCCCCAGCATTTT.

This sequence joins TRBV4-3 and TRBJ2-1; a weak D match, TRBD2 (5 bases). V gave up 0 bases and J gave up 10 bases, with 13 bases separating them. CDR1 is LGHNA and CDR2 is YSLEER in the germline V gene. This CDR3 contains 14 residues. DNA for the CDR3: TGCGCCAGCAGCCAAGACCCCCTCGGACTCGAGCAGTTCTTC. It is translated as CASSQDPLGLEQFF.

The rearrangement links TRBV5-1 to TRBJ2-5, with 7 bases lining up with TRBD1. Matching the DNA end better, TRBJ2-7 makes the J call doubtful. This CDR3 comprises 14 residues. In germline, CDR1 is SGHRS, CDR2 YFSETQ. This chain's CDR3 is CASSSPGTVREQYF. The CDR3 DNA is TGCGCCAGCAGCTCACCCGGGACAGTACGCGAGCAGTACTTC.

The rearrangement uses TRBV2 and TRBJ1-1, with D unclear. V lost 6 bases, J lost 5 bases, and 13 bases lay in between. Germline V gene sequence: CDR1 SNHLY, CDR2 FYNNEI. There are 13 residues in the CDR3. Here the CDR3 reads CASRDREETEAFF. The CDR3 DNA follows: TGTGCCAGCAGGGATCGTGAGGAGACTGAAGCTTTCTTT.

This chain uses TRBV7-9 with TRBJ1-1; 7 bases fit TRBD1. Trimming cost V 7 bases and J 1 base; bases outside gene matches: 15. This CDR3 contains 17 residues. CDR1 SEHNR and CDR2 FQNEAQ come from the germline V gene (reference sequence). The chain's CDR3 is CASTSGGQSFRNTEAFF. As DNA, the CDR3 is TGTGCCAGCACCTCAGGGGGGCAAAGTTTTAGGAACACTGAAGCTTTCTTT.

V usage is TRBV7-6 and J usage is TRBJ1-3; D is unclear. Trimming took 5 bases from V and 0 from J, leaving 5 bases between them. CDR1 SGHVS and CDR2 FNYEAQ come from the germline V gene. The CDR3 runs 13 residues. In DNA, the CDR3 is TGTGCCAGCAGCCCCCTCTCTGGAAACACCATATATTTT. Its protein product is CASSPLSGNTIYF.

This chain links TRBV9 with TRBJ2-1, with 7 bases aligning to TRBD2. Trimming removed 0 bases from V and 4 bases from J; junction bases left unmatched: 7. CDR1 is SGDLS and CDR2 is YYNGEE in the germline V gene. This CDR3 comprises 16 residues. The CDR3 nucleotides read TGTGCCAGCAGCGTAGCTACTAGCGCTAGTTACAATGAGCAGTTCTTC. Its protein is CASSVATSASYNEQFF.

The rearrangement links TRBV7-9 to TRBJ2-3, with 7 positions matching TRBD2. CDR3 size: 15 residues. Germline V gene lookup returns CDR1 SEHNR and CDR2 FQNEAQ (reference sequence). J was trimmed by 6 bases and V by 5 bases; bases with no gene match: 11. In nucleotides, the CDR3 is TGTGCCAGCAGCCAAGATGTTGGGGGGGTGGATACGCAGTATTTT. Translation: CASSQDVGGVDTQYF. Drawing the rest from reference TRBV7-9 and TRBJ2-3, the complete variable domain is DTGVSQNPRHKITKRGQNVTFRCDPISEHNRLYWYRQTLGQGPEFLTYFQNEAQLEKSRLLSDRFSAERPKGSFSTLEIQRTEQGDSAMYLCASSQDVGGVDTQYFGPGTRLTVL.

The rearrangement joins TRBV9 to TRBJ2-1; 9 bases fit TRBD1. The CDR3 length is 19 residues. The junction had 17 bases not matched to a gene; V was cut back by 0 bases and J by 7 bases. Germline values: CDR1 SGDLS, CDR2 YYNGEE. The CDR3 is CASSVGTGGSAGPGNEQFF. In DNA, the CDR3 is TGTGCCAGCAGCGTAGGAACAGGGGGCTCAGCAGGGCCTGGTAATGAGCAGTTCTTC.